This TCR beta chain is drawn from a study of early T cells in non-severe SARS-CoV-2 infection. For the study at large: Chains stayed unpaired after sequencing of bulk RNA from unsorted whole blood. Whole-study results and caveats: Private and CD4 specificities were missed by VDJdb matching, skewed to anti-spike CD8.

In germline, CDR1 is MNHEY, CDR2 SVGEGT. This CDR3 spans 14 amino acids. V lost 7 bases, J lost 2 bases, and 5 bases stayed unmatched. Separate cDNA molecules each had unique molecular identifiers attached to them. TCRdb called the 5' RACE reads again in MiXCR, with one record for every CDR3 protein. This table holds roughly 54,000 distinct CDR3 sequences, roughly 12% found once. This clonotype was counted a few times. What it binds is not known. This chain connects TRBV6-2 or TRBV6-3 to TRBJ2-3; 8 nucleotides align to TRBD2. This clonotype was sampled from an adult who was a healthcare worker with PCR-confirmed SARS-CoV-2 infection or an uninfected control (not recorded which). Sample: whole blood. The CDR3 reads CASTKTSVTDTQYF. As DNA, the CDR3 is TGTGCCAGCACCAAGACTAGCGTCACAGATACGCAGTATTTT.